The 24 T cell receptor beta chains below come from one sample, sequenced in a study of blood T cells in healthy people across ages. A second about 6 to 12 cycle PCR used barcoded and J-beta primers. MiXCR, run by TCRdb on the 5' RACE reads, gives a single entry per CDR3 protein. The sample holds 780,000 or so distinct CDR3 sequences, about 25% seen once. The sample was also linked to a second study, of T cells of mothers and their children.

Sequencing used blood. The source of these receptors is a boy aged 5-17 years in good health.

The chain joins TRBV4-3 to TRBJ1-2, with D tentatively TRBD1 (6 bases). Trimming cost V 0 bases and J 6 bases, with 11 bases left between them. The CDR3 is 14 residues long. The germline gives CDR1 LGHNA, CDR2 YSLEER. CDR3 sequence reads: CASSQDGTGNGYTF. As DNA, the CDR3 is TGCGCCAGCAGCCAAGACGGCACAGGGAATGGCTACACCTTC.

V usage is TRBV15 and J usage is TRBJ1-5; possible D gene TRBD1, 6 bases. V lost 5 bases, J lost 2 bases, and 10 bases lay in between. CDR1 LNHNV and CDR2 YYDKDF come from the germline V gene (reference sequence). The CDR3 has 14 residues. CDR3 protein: CATSGTGRNQPQHF. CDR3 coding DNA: TGTGCCACCAGCGGAACAGGGCGCAATCAGCCCCAGCATTTT.

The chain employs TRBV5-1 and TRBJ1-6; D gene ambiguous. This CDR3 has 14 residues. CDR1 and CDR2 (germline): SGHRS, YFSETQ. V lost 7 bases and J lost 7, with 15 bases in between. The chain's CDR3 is CASRTQIWNSPLHF. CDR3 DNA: TGCGCCAGCCGAACCCAGATTTGGAATTCACCCCTCCACTTT.

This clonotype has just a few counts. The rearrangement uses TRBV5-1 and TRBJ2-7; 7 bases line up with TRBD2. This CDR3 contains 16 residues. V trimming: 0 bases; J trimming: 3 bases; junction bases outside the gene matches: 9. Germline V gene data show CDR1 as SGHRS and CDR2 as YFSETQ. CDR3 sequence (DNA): TGCGCCAGCAGCTTGGAGGGCGGGGGATACCTCTACGAGCAGTACTTC. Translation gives CASSLEGGGYLYEQYF.

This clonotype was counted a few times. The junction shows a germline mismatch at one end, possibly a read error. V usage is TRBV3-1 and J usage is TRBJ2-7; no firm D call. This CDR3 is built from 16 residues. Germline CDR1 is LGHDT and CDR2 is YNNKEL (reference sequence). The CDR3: CASSQDFWTASFEQYF. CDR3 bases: TGTGCCAGCAGCCAAGATTTTTGGACGGCCTCCTTCGAGCAGTACTTC.

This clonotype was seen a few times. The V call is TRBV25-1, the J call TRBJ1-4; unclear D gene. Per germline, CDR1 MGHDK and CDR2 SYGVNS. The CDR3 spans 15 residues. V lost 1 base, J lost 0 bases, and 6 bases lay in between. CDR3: CASSELAATNEKLFF. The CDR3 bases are TGTGCCAGCAGTGAATTAGCAGCAACTAATGAAAAACTGTTTTTT. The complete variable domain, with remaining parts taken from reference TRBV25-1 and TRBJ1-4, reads EADIYQTPRYLVIGTGKKITLECSQTMGHDKMYWYQQDPGMELHLIHYSYGVNSTEKGDLSSESTVSRIRTEHFPLTLESARPSHTSQYLCASSELAATNEKLFFGSGTQLSVL.

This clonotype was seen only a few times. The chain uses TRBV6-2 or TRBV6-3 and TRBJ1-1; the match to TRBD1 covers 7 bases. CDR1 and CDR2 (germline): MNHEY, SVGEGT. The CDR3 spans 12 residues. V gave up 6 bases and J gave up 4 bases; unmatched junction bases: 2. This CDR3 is CASRQGSTEAFF. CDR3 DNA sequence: TGTGCCAGCAGACAGGGGAGCACTGAAGCTTTCTTT.

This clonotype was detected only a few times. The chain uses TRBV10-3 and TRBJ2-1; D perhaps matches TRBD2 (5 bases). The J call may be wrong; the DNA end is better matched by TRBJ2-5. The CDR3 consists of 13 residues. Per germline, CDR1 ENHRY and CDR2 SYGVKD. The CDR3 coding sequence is TGTGCCATCAGTGGTAAGGGAGTGGAGACCCAGTACTTC. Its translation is CAISGKGVETQYF.

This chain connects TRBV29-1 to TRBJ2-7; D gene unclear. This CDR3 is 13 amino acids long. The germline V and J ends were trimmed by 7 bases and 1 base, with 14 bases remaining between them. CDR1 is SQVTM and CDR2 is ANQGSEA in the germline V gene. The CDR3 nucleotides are TGCAGCGCGATGCGATATGAGTCCTACGAGCAGTACTTC. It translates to CSAMRYESYEQYF.

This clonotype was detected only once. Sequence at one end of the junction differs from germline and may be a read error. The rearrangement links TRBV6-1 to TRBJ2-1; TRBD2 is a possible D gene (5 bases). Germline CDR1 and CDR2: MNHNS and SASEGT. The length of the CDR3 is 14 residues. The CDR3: CASRKSGSHNERFF. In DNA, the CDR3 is TGTGCCAGCAGAAAATCGGGGTCCCACAATGAGCGGTTCTTC.

CDR3 sequence (DNA): TGTGCCAGCAGTTTTCGATCGAACACTGAAGCTTTCTTT. This encodes CASSFRSNTEAFF. The chain combines TRBV28 with TRBJ1-1; D remains unclear. This CDR3 has 13 amino acids. The V gene's germline CDR1 is MDHEN and CDR2 SYDVKM. V was cut by 3 bases and J by 1 base, with 6 bases left in between. The full variable domain, with the rest looked up from reference TRBV28 and TRBJ1-1, is DVKVTQSSRYLVKRTGEKVFLECVQDMDHENMFWYRQDPGLGLRLIYFSYDVKMKEKGDIPEGYSVSREKKERFSLILESASTNQTSMYLCASSFRSNTEAFFGQGTRLTVV.

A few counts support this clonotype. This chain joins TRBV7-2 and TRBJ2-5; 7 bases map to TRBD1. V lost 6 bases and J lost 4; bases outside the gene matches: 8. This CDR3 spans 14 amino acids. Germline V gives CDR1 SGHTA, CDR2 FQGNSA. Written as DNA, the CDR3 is TGTGCCAGCAGTCACACAGGGGATGGAGAGACCCAGTACTTC. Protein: CASSHTGDGETQYF.

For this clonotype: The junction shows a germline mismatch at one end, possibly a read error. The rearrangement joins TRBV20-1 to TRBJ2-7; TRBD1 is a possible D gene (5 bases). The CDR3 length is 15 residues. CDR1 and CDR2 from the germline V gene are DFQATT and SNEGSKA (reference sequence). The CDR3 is CSASAADKGLRERYF. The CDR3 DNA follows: TGCAGTGCCTCTGCCGCGGACAAAGGCCTACGCGAGCGGTACTTC.

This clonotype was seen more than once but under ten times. CDR3 loop: CSAVGHTAVYEQYF. The DNA of the CDR3 is TGCAGTGCTGTGGGACACACCGCGGTTTACGAGCAGTACTTC. This chain joins TRBV20-1 and TRBJ2-5; D is possibly TRBD1 (6 bases). The J call could be wrong; TRBJ2-7 is a better fit for the DNA end. Germline CDR1 reads DFQATT; CDR2 reads SNEGSKA (reference sequence). This CDR3 spans 14 amino acids.

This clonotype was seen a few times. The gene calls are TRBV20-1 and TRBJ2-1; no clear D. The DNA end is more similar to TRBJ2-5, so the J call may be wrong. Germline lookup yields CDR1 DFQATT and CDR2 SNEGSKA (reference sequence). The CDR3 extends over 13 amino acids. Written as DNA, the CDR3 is TGCAGTGCTCCCCGTAGCAGAGAAGAGACCCAGTACTTC. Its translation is CSAPRSREETQYF.

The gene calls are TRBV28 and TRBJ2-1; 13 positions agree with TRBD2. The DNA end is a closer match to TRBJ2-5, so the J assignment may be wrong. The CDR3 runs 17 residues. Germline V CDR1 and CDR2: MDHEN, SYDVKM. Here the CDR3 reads CASSSTRTSGGRETQYF. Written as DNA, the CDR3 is TGTGCCAGCAGTTCAACCCGGACTAGCGGGGGTAGGGAGACCCAGTACTTC.

The CDR3 DNA reads as TGTGCCAGCAGTTACGCGGGCGGGAGAGGCGAGCAGTACTTC. It yields the protein CASSYAGGRGEQYF. The rearrangement links TRBV6-2 or TRBV6-3 to TRBJ2-7, with TRBD2 matching 7 bases. This CDR3 comprises 14 residues. After removal of 2 bases from V and 6 bases from J, the junction contained 7 bases not matched to a gene. Germline CDR1 reads MNHEY; CDR2 reads SVGEGT.

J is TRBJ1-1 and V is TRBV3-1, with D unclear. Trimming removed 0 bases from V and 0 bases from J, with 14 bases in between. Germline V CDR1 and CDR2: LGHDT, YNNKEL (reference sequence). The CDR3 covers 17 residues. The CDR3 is CASSQDFYGPLNTEAFF. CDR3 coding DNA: TGTGCCAGCAGCCAAGATTTTTATGGACCCCTGAACACTGAAGCTTTCTTT.

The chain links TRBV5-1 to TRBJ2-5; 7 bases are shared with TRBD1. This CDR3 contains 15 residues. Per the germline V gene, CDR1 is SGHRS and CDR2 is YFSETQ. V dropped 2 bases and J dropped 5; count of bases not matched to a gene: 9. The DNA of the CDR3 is TGCGCCAGCAGCTTACAGGGGACCGGCCTCGAGACCCAGTACTTC. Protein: CASSLQGTGLETQYF.

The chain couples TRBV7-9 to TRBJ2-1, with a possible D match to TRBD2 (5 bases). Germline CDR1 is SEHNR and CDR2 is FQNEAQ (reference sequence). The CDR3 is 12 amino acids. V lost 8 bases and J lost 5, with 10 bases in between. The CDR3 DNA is TGTGCCAGCGCGGACGGGGACAATGAGCAGTTCTTC. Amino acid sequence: CASADGDNEQFF.

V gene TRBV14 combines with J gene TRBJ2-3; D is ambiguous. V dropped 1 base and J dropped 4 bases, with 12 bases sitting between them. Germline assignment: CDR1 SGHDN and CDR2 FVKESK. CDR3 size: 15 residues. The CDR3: CASSQVAPGSDTQYF. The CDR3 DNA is TGTGCCAGCAGCCAAGTGGCCCCGGGTTCAGATACGCAGTATTTT. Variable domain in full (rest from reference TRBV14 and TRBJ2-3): EAGVTQFPSHSVIEKGQTVTLRCDPISGHDNLYWYRRVMGKEIKFLLHFVKESKQDESGMPNNRFLAERTGGTYSTLKVQPAELEDSGVYFCASSQVAPGSDTQYFGPGTRLTVL.

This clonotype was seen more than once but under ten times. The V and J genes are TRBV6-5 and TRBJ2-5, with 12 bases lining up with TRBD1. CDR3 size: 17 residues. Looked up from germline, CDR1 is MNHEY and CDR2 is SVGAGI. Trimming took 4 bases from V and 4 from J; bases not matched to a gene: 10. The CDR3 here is CASSFITGTGGVETQYF. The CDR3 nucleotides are TGTGCCAGCAGTTTCATAACCGGGACAGGGGGCGTAGAGACCCAGTACTTC.

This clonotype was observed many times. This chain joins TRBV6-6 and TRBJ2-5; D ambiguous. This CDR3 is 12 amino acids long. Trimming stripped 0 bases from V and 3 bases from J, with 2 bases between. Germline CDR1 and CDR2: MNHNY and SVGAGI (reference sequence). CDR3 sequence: CASSYSEETQYF. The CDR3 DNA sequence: TGTGCCAGCAGTTACTCGGAAGAGACCCAGTACTTC.

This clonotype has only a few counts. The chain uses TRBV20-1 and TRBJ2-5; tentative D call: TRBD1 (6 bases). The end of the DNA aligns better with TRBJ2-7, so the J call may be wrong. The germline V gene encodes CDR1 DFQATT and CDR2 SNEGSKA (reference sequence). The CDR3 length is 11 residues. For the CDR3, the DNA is TGCAGTGCTGGGGGCCCCTACGAGCAGTACTTC. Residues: CSAGGPYEQYF.